The sequence of this T cell receptor beta chain was determined in a study of blood T cell repertoires in COVID-19. Background on the study: The analysed material was cDNA or gDNA that came from T cells, B-cell-depleted T cells, or PBMCs.

The germline V gene encodes CDR1 SGHVS and CDR2 FQNEAQ. This CDR3 has 14 residues. Between the trimmed V and J ends, which lost 5 bases and 11 bases, there was a span of 21 bases. Here immunoSEQ multiplex PCR was the method, and the copy in TCRdb shows in-frame clones only, minus some. The sample carries roughly 99,000 clones, roughly 88% recorded once. The receptor comes from a man aged 50 to 60 with active or convalescent COVID-19. The source material was peripheral blood. The chain joins TRBV7-8 to TRBJ1-2; D is perhaps TRBD1 (5 bases). This chain's CDR3 is CASSIRDLGFRYTF. The DNA for the CDR3 is TGTGCCAGCAGCATCCGGGACTTAGGTTTTCGGTACACCTTC.